This T cell receptor beta chain was recovered during a study of T cell repertoires in cytomegalovirus infection. The overall study: The public TCR beta signatures pointed to both CMV infection and matching HLA type. Study results and limitations: There were carriers of CMV plus the relevant HLA, and cumulative public TCR beta family frequency identified them. HLA-C-restricted CMV clonotypes gave the most frequent clonotype in two of eight donors.

CDR3 length: 18 residues. The germline CDR1 and CDR2 sequences are MGHDK and SYGVNS. One entry per CDR3 protein results from TCRdb running MiXCR on the reads. This table has 740,000 or so distinct CDR3 sequences, less than 40% appearing once. As for this clonotype: What it recognizes is unknown.

V and J are TRBV25-1 and TRBJ1-1; no reliable D call. The origin of this receptor is a human donor in good health (CMV status not recorded). Some clones in this sample may be carry-over from other donors' samples. The sample comprised PBMCs. The CDR3: CDVLVWQEQDKENTEAFF. In DNA form, the CDR3 reads TGTGACGTATTGGTGTGGCAGGAGCAAGACAAAGAGAACACTGAAGCTTTCTTT.